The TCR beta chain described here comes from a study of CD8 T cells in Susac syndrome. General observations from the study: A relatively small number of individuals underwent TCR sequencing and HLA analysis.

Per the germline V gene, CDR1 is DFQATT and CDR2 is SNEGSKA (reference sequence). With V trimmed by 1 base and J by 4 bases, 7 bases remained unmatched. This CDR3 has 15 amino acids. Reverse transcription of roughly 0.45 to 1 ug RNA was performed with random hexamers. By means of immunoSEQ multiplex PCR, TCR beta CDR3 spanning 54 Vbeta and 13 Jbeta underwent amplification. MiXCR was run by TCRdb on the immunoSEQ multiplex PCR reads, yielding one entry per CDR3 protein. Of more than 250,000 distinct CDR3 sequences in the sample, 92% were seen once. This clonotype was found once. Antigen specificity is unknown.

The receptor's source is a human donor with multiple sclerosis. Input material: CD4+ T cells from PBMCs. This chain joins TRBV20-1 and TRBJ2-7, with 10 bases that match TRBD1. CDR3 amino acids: CSARVGTGARYEQYF. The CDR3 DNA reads TGCAGTGCTAGAGTAGGGACAGGGGCAAGGTACGAGCAGTACTTC.